A selection of T cell receptor beta chains follows, all from one sample in a study of T cells in localized non-small cell lung cancer. Using immunoSEQ multiplex PCR, the repertoire was profiled, and TCRdb retains in-frame clones only, with some absent. Here the sample spans over a thousand clones, approximately 34% being singletons. This specimen consisted of normal lung tissue next to the tumor, obtained before any cancer treatment. The receptors shown here come from a man between 40 and 70 years old with stage III lung adenocarcinoma. Each CDR3 is given with its conserved first and last residue. The D gene is left open where the match is weak. The listing skips clone size in some rows; elsewhere it reads once, few, many or a size class.

clone_size | d_call | j_call | v_call | cdr3_nt | cdr3_aa
. | . | TRBJ1-1 | TRBV6-8 | TGTGCCAGCAGTTACTTTGGCGGGAAAGCTTTCTTT | CASSYFGGKAFF
large | . | TRBJ2-7 | TRBV30 | TGTGCCTGGAGTGGGCAGGACTCCTACGAGCAGTACTTC | CAWSGQDSYEQYF
. | TRBD1 | TRBJ1-5 | TRBV18 | TGTGCCAGCTCAACGAAGACAGGGGTCGAGGGTAGCAATCAGCCCCAGCATTTT | CASSTKTGVEGSNQPQHF
few | . | TRBJ2-1 | TRBV9 | TGTGCCAGCAGTCAAAGCTCGGGGGGCTTCTTCTACAATGAGCAGTTCTTC | CASSQSSGGFFYNEQFF
. | . | TRBJ1-6 | TRBV19 | TGTGCCAGTAGTTCCAGGAGCGTGGCACCCCTCCACTTT | CASSSRSVAPLHF
few | . | TRBJ2-1 | TRBV11-3 | TGTGCCAGCAGCTTAGTATTGGCAGCGGGCCCGAGCTCCTACAATGAGCAGTTCTTC | CASSLVLAAGPSSYNEQFF
. | TRBD2 | TRBJ2-5 | TRBV9 | TGTGCCAGCAGCGGAACAGGTCTAGCGGGGGGGCCACGGGAGACCCAGTACTTC | CASSGTGLAGGPRETQYF
. | . | TRBJ2-1 | TRBV11-3 | TGTGCCAGCAGCTACCCTAGTAACGGGGGCGCCTACAATGAGCAGTTCTTC | CASSYPSNGGAYNEQFF
. | TRBD2 | TRBJ2-1 | TRBV30 | TGTGCCTGGAGGCTACTAGCGGGGTACAATGAGCAGTTCTTC | CAWRLLAGYNEQFF
. | TRBD1 | TRBJ2-5 | TRBV15 | TGTGCCACCAGCAGGGAACCAGGGGGCAGTGAGACCCAGTACTTC | CATSREPGGSETQYF
large | . | TRBJ1-1 | TRBV6-8 | TGTGCCAGCAGGTGGGAGAACACTGAAGCTTTCTTT | CASRWENTEAFF
few | TRBD1 | TRBJ1-2 | TRBV9 | TGTGCCAGCAGCGTGGACAGGGGCTATGGCTACACCTTC | CASSVDRGYGYTF
. | . | TRBJ2-1 | TRBV6-8 | TGTGCCATCGGAATCGCGAGGAGCTCCTACAATGAGCAGTTCTTC | CAIGIARSSYNEQFF
. | . | TRBJ1-3 | TRBV15 | TGTGCCATCTCGGTAGAGAGCTCTGGAAACACCATATATTTT | CAISVESSGNTIYF
large | TRBD1 | TRBJ1-1 | TRBV9 | TGTGCCAGCAGCGCAGGGGGTTCGAACACTGAAGCTTTCTTT | CASSAGGSNTEAFF
. | . | TRBJ2-5 | TRBV18 | TGTGCCAGCTCACCACGTGGGGCCCTTGGGGAGACCCAGTACTTC | CASSPRGALGETQYF
large | . | TRBJ1-3 | TRBV6-8 | TGTGCCAGCAGTGACCGTCCCCGGGCCCTCTCTGGAAACACCATATATTTT | CASSDRPRALSGNTIYF
few | . | TRBJ1-1 | TRBV23-1 | TGCGCCAGCAGCCCCCGAATAGTGAACACTGAAGCTTTCTTT | CASSPRIVNTEAFF
. | . | TRBJ1-5 | TRBV18 | TGTGCCAGCTCACCACCATCAGGGAGCAACGCTCAGCCCCAGCATTTT | CASSPPSGSNAQPQHF
. | . | TRBJ2-3 | TRBV4-1 | TGCGCCAGCAGCCGGACCTGGGGGGGCAAAGATACGCAGTATTTT | CASSRTWGGKDTQYF
once | . | TRBJ2-1 | TRBV18 | TGTGCCAGCTCACCCAGGTCGAAGGACATCCATAACAATGAGCAGTTCTTC | CASSPRSKDIHNNEQFF
few | TRBD2 | TRBJ2-2 | TRBV6-7 | TGTGCCAGCCAGGCGGGGGGCTACACCGGGGAGCTGTTTTTT | CASQAGGYTGELFF
. | . | TRBJ2-5 | TRBV9 | TGTGCCAGCGGAGGAACCGGCGGGGAGCAAGAGACCCAGTACTTC | CASGGTGGEQETQYF
. | TRBD2 | TRBJ2-5 | TRBV6-8 | TGTGCCAGCAGCCCCCGCGGGGGTGGGCAAGAGACCCAGTACTTC | CASSPRGGGQETQYF
. | . | TRBJ1-4 | TRBV19 | TGTGCCAGTAGTAACCCTGGGGGTTCTAATGAAAAACTGTTTTTT | CASSNPGGSNEKLFF
. | . | TRBJ2-3 | TRBV4-1 | TGCGCCAGCAGCCAGGACACAGGTCCAGATACGCAGTATTTT | CASSQDTGPDTQYF
. | . | TRBJ1-1 | TRBV30 | TGTGCCTGGAGTGGACAGATATTGAACACTGAAGCTTTCTTT | CAWSGQILNTEAFF
. | TRBD1 | TRBJ2-1 | TRBV28 | TGTGCCAGCAGTTCCAGGACAGGGGGTTACAATGAGCAGTTCTTC | CASSSRTGGYNEQFF
. | . | TRBJ1-1 | TRBV6-8 | TGTGCCAGCAGTTTCCAGGGACACTTAGAAGCTTTCTTT | CASSFQGHLEAFF
few | . | TRBJ2-3 | TRBV19 | TGTGCCAGTAGTAAAATCAGGGCAGGTCCCACAGATACGCAGTATTTT | CASSKIRAGPTDTQYF
. | TRBD1 | TRBJ2-4 | TRBV19 | TGTGCCAGTAGTTCTCGGGCACAGGGGGCTCTCTGGGGGTACATTCAGTACTTC | CASSSRAQGALWGYIQYF
. | . | TRBJ1-1 | TRBV9 | TGTGCCAGCAGCGAGGCCCGGAACACTGAAGCTTTCTTT | CASSEARNTEAFF
. | . | TRBJ2-3 | TRBV18 | TGTGCCAGCTCTCCCATCACAGATACGCAGTATTTT | CASSPITDTQYF
. | TRBD1 | TRBJ1-2 | TRBV14 | TGTGCCAGCAGCCCCGGTGGAAGGACAGGGGGTAAGAACTATGGCTACACCTTC | CASSPGGRTGGKNYGYTF
few | TRBD1 | TRBJ1-2 | TRBV6-7 | TGTGCCAGCAGTTACTCTCCCCGGGACAGGAACTATGGCTACACCTTC | CASSYSPRDRNYGYTF
. | . | TRBJ1-6 | TRBV11-3 | TGTGCCAGCAGCCCAGACAGGTTCTCCTATAATTCACCCCTCCACTTT | CASSPDRFSYNSPLHF
. | . | TRBJ2-1 | TRBV4-1 | TGCGCCAGCAGCCAAGACCCCGGGTATGAGCAGTTCTTC | CASSQDPGYEQFF
. | TRBD2 | TRBJ2-3 | TRBV11-3 | TGTGCCAGCAGCCGAACCCTAGCGGGGGGGGCAGATACGCAGTATTTT | CASSRTLAGGADTQYF
medium-sized | . | TRBJ1-1 | TRBV11-3 | TGTGCCAGCAGCTTTGGCCTAGGAACCACTGAAGCTTTCTTT | CASSFGLGTTEAFF
. | . | TRBJ1-5 | TRBV28 | TGTGCCAGCAGTTCTGGCGGGGGTCATCAGCCCCAGCATTTT | CASSSGGGHQPQHF
large | . | TRBJ1-2 | TRBV9 | TGTGCCAGCACTTCCGGGCGGACCTATGGCTACACCTTC | CASTSGRTYGYTF
. | TRBD2 | TRBJ2-1 | TRBV6-8 | TGTGCCAGCAGTGTGGGACTAGCGGAATACAATGAGCAGTTCTTC | CASSVGLAEYNEQFF
. | . | TRBJ2-1 | TRBV19 | TGTGCCAGTAGTACGGACATTAAAGCCCTAAATGAGCAGTTCTTC | CASSTDIKALNEQFF
few | . | TRBJ1-2 | TRBV14 | TGTGCCAGCAGCCCGACGGGGTATCGAGCTAACTATGGCTACACCTTC | CASSPTGYRANYGYTF
. | . | TRBJ2-2 | TRBV9 | TGTGCCAGCAGCAACGCGAACACCGGGGAGCTGTTTTTT | CASSNANTGELFF
once | . | TRBJ2-3 | TRBV19 | TGTGCCAGCTCCCGGGGAGACACAGATACGCAGTATTTT | CASSRGDTDTQYF
. | TRBD1 | TRBJ1-6 | TRBV18 | TGTGCCAGCTCACCGGGGACAGCCGTTTCATCACCCCTCCACTTT | CASSPGTAVSSPLHF
few | TRBD1 | TRBJ2-1 | TRBV6-8 | TGTGCCAGCTCGGATAGGGACAGGGGGGCGAATGAGCAGTTCTTC | CASSDRDRGANEQFF
. | . | TRBJ2-2 | TRBV5-1 | TGCGCCAGCAGCTTGGTTCTTGGGAACACCGGGGAGCTGTTTTTT | CASSLVLGNTGELFF
. | . | TRBJ2-7 | TRBV14 | TGTGCCAGCAGCCCCCGTGTACAGGACTATGAGCAGTACTTC | CASSPRVQDYEQYF
. | . | TRBJ1-5 | TRBV28 | TGTGCCAGCAGTTTGGTTAGCAATCAGCCCCAGCATTTT | CASSLVSNQPQHF
. | TRBD2 | TRBJ2-7 | TRBV4-1 | TGCGCCAGCAGCCAAGATGTGGCGGGGGTCGAGCAGTACTTC | CASSQDVAGVEQYF
. | . | TRBJ1-1 | TRBV18 | TGTGCCAGCTCACCAAACAGGCCTTTGAACACTGAAGCTTTCTTT | CASSPNRPLNTEAFF
. | . | TRBJ2-1 | TRBV28 | TGTGCCAGCAGAAAATTTGGGGATGAGCAGTTCTTC | CASRKFGDEQFF
few | . | TRBJ1-2 | TRBV28 | TGTGCCAGCAGTTTATCGATCGACAGGCACTATGGCTACACCTTC | CASSLSIDRHYGYTF
. | . | TRBJ1-2 | TRBV18 | TGTGCCAGCTCACCACCGCCGCTTACCTTTAATTATGGCTACACCTTC | CASSPPPLTFNYGYTF
. | . | TRBJ1-3 | TRBV14 | TGTGCCAGCAGTCCCATATCCCACTCTGGAAACACCATATATTTT | CASSPISHSGNTIYF
few | . | TRBJ1-2 | TRBV6-8 | TGTGCCAGCAGGGTACCGGGACAAATCTATGGCTACACCTTC | CASRVPGQIYGYTF
. | . | TRBJ2-7 | TRBV9 | TGTGCCAGCAGCTTTGCGGGACGGGACGAACAGTACTTC | CASSFAGRDEQYF
large | . | TRBJ2-2 | TRBV11-3 | TGTGCCAGCAGCCTTGCCGGGGCGGGGACCGGGGAGCTGTTTTTT | CASSLAGAGTGELFF